The 3 T cell receptor beta chains given below trace back to one sample, sequenced in a study of blood T cells in healthy people across ages. Together with a sample-barcoded 5' primer, a J-beta primer mix was included in a second PCR lasting roughly 6 to 12 cycles. TCRdb fed the 5' RACE reads into MiXCR, producing one record per CDR3 protein. Of hundreds of thousands of distinct CDR3 sequences in the sample, roughly three fifths were seen once. The sample consisted of blood. These receptors all come from a man aged 55 to 70 in good health.

A remark on this clonotype: Relative to the germline gene, one junction end is altered; a read error may explain this. The chain recombines TRBV20-1 with TRBJ2-5; D gene unclear. CDR1 DFQATT and CDR2 SNEGSKA come from the germline V gene (reference sequence). This CDR3 comprises 14 residues. The CDR3 sequence: CSVRSLREQETQYF. The CDR3 nucleotides read TGCAGTGTTAGATCCCTAAGAGAGCAAGAGACCCAGTACTTC.

The rearrangement joins TRBV18 to TRBJ2-5; the match to TRBD1 covers 8 bases. CDR3 size: 15 residues. Trimming cost V 4 bases and J 5 bases; bases outside gene matches: 9. Germline assignment: CDR1 KGHSH and CDR2 LQKENI. CDR3 sequence: CASSHKTGVHETQYF. The CDR3 nucleotides are TGTGCCAGCTCACATAAGACAGGGGTGCACGAGACCCAGTACTTC.

CDR3 residues: CASSSETGAGGYTF. In DNA, the CDR3 is TGTGCCAGCAGTTCAGAGACAGGGGCCGGTGGCTACACCTTC. J is TRBJ1-2 and V is TRBV12-3 or TRBV12-4; 8 nucleotides match TRBD1. This CDR3 contains 14 residues. Trimming at V came to 4 bases and at J to 7 bases, leaving 8 bases not matched to a gene.